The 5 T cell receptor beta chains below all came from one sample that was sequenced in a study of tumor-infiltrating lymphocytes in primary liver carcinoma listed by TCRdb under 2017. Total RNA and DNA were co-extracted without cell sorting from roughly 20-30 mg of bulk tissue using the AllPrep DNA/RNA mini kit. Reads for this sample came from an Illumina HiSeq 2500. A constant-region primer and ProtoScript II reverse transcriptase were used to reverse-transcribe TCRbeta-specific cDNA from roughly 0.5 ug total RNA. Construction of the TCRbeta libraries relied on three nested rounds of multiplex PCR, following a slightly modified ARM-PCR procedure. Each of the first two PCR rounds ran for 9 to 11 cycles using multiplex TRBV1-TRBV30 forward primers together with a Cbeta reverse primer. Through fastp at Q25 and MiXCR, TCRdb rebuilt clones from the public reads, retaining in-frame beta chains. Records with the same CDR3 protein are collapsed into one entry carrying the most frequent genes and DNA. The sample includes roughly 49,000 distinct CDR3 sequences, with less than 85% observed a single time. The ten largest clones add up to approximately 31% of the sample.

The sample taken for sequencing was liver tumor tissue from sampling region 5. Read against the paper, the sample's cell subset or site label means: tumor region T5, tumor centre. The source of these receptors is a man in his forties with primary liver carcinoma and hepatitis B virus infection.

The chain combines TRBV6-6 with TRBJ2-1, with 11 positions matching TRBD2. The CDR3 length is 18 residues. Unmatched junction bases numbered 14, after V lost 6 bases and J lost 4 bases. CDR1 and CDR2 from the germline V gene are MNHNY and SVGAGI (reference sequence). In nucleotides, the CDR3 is TGTGCCAGCAGCAAGGGGCTAGCGGGAGGACCGATTTACAATGAGCAGTTCTTC. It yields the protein CASSKGLAGGPIYNEQFF.

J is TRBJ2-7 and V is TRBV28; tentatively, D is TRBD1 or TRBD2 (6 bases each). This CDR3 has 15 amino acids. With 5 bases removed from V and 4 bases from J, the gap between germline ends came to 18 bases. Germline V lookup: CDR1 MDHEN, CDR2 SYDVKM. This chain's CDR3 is CASSLPGLGAYEQYF. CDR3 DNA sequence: TGTGCCAGCAGTCTTCCGGGACTGGGGGCATACGAGCAGTACTTC.

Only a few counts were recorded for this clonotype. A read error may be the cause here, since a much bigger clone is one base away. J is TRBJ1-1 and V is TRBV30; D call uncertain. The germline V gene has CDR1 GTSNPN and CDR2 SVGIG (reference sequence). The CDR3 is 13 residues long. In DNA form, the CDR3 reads TGTGTCTGGAGTGTACAAGGTGGGACTGAAGCTTTCTTT. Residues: CVWSVQGGTEAFF.

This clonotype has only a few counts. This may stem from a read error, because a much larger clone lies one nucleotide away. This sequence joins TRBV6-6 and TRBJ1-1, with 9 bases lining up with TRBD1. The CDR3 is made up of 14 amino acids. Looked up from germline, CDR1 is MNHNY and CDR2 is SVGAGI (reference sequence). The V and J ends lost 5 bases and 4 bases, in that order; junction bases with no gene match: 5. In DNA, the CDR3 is TGTGCCAGCAGTCCGGGACAGGGTAGCACTGAAGCTTTCTTT. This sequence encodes CASSPGQGSTEAFF.

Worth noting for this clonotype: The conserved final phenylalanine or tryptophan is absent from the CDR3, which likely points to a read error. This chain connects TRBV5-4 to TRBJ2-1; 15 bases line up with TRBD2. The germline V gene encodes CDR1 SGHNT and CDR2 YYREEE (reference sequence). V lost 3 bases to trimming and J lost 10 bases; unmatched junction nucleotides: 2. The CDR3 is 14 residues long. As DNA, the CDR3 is TGTGCCAGCAGCTGGACTAGCGGGAGGGGCGAGCAGTTCTTA. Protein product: CASSWTSGRGEQFL.